This record covers a single TCR beta chain. These data come from a study of blood T cell repertoires in COVID-19. The CDR3 extends over 16 amino acids. With V trimmed by 4 bases and J by 4 bases, 12 bases remained unmatched. Germline CDR1 reads SGHRS; CDR2 reads YFSETQ. This table comes from immunoSEQ multiplex PCR, and its TCRdb copy is limited to in-frame clones, with some not included. The sample gives about 190,000 clones, 65% to 85% of which show up once; about 5% is in the top ten. The receptor's source is a woman aged 25-40 years with acute or convalescent COVID-19. This chain uses TRBV5-1 with TRBJ2-7; TRBD1 agrees at 9 bases. The specimen was peripheral blood. In DNA form, the CDR3 reads TGCGCCAGCAGCCCCCACACAGGGGGCGGATCGTACGAGCAGTACTTC. As protein: CASSPHTGGGSYEQYF.